A selection of T cell receptor beta chains follows, all from one sample in a study of CD8 T cells in ankylosing spondylitis. TCRdb re-called the 5' RACE reads through MiXCR, storing one row per CDR3 protein. Seen here are around 250,000 distinct CDR3 sequences, over 8.5% observed once, and the top ten hold around 7%. Sequenced material: blood, either unsorted or a sorted T cell fraction (not recorded which). Every receptor here comes from a male donor with ankylosing spondylitis or in good health (not recorded which). Each CDR3 is given with its conserved first and last residue. The D gene is left open where the match is weak. A row's size may be missing; if present it is once, few, many or a size class.

clone size: few
D gene: TRBD1
V gene: TRBV4-1
J gene: TRBJ2-7
CDR3 protein: CASSQALDRTYEQYF
CDR3 DNA: TGCGCCAGCAGCCAGGCGCTGGACAGGACCTACGAGCAGTACTTC

clone size: .
D gene: .
V gene: TRBV7-9
J gene: TRBJ2-2
CDR3 protein: CASSPRDWDTGELFF
CDR3 DNA: TGTGCCAGCAGCCCGCGCGACTGGGACACCGGGGAGCTGTTTTTT

clone size: many
D gene: .
V gene: TRBV20-1
J gene: TRBJ1-1
CDR3 protein: CSATRTSGVMNTEAFF
CDR3 DNA: TGCAGTGCTACACGTACTTCAGGGGTAATGAACACTGAAGCTTTCTTT

clone size: .
D gene: TRBD2
V gene: TRBV12-3/TRBV12-4
J gene: TRBJ2-2
CDR3 protein: CASTASGSWGGELFF
CDR3 DNA: TGTGCCAGCACCGCTAGCGGGAGTTGGGGCGGGGAGCTGTTTTTT

clone size: few
D gene: TRBD2
V gene: TRBV5-4
J gene: TRBJ2-1
CDR3 protein: CASSFSGTSGGASYNEQFF
CDR3 DNA: TGTGCCAGCAGCTTTTCCGGGACTAGCGGGGGGGCTTCCTACAATGAGCAGTTCTTC

clone size: .
D gene: .
V gene: TRBV7-9
J gene: TRBJ2-5
CDR3 protein: CASRPGGGQETQYF
CDR3 DNA: TGTGCCAGCAGGCCCGGTGGGGGGCAAGAGACCCAGTACTTC

clone size: .
D gene: .
V gene: TRBV5-1
J gene: TRBJ1-1
CDR3 protein: CASSLGEGVFAEAFF
CDR3 DNA: TGCGCCAGCAGCTTGGGTGAAGGGGTCTTCGCTGAAGCTTTCTTT

clone size: many
D gene: .
V gene: TRBV5-1
J gene: TRBJ2-7
CDR3 protein: CASSAHREQYF
CDR3 DNA: TGCGCCAGCAGCGCCCACAGGGAGCAGTACTTC

clone size: many
D gene: .
V gene: TRBV10-3
J gene: TRBJ1-1
CDR3 protein: CAISVIENTEAFF
CDR3 DNA: TGTGCCATCAGTGTGATAGAGAACACTGAAGCTTTCTTT

clone size: many
D gene: TRBD2
V gene: TRBV20-1
J gene: TRBJ2-5
CDR3 protein: CSARDLTSGVGTQYF
CDR3 DNA: TGCAGTGCTAGAGACTTGACTAGCGGGGTCGGGACCCAGTACTTC

clone size: many
D gene: .
V gene: TRBV5-1
J gene: TRBJ2-7
CDR3 protein: CASSLSGAGPAEEQYF
CDR3 DNA: TGCGCCAGCAGCCTCTCTGGGGCAGGCCCCGCGGAAGAGCAGTACTTC

clone size: many
D gene: .
V gene: TRBV20-1
J gene: TRBJ2-1
CDR3 protein: CSAPTAEDFSWEQFF
CDR3 DNA: TGCAGTGCCCCGACCGCCGAAGACTTTTCTTGGGAGCAGTTCTTC

clone size: many
D gene: .
V gene: TRBV11-2
J gene: TRBJ1-5
CDR3 protein: CASSLAGNQPQHF
CDR3 DNA: TGTGCCAGCAGCTTAGCTGGGAATCAGCCCCAGCATTTT

clone size: many
D gene: .
V gene: TRBV20-1
J gene: TRBJ2-5
CDR3 protein: CSADSTVRVQYF
CDR3 DNA: TGCAGTGCAGACTCCACCGTGAGAGTCCAGTACTTC

clone size: few
D gene: .
V gene: TRBV12-3/TRBV12-4
J gene: TRBJ1-1
CDR3 protein: CASSPKTGRSEAFF
CDR3 DNA: TGTGCCAGCAGTCCCAAGACAGGAAGGTCTGAAGCTTTCTTT

clone size: many
D gene: TRBD1
V gene: TRBV5-5
J gene: TRBJ2-2
CDR3 protein: CASSLTGVSDTGELFF
CDR3 DNA: TGTGCCAGCAGCCTGACAGGGGTTTCGGACACCGGGGAGCTGTTTTTT

clone size: many
D gene: TRBD2
V gene: TRBV20-1
J gene: TRBJ2-5
CDR3 protein: CSAWLGGGAQETQYF
CDR3 DNA: TGCAGTGCTTGGCTAGGCGGGGGTGCCCAAGAGACCCAGTACTTC

clone size: many
D gene: .
V gene: TRBV12-3/TRBV12-4
J gene: TRBJ1-2
CDR3 protein: CASSTPETGKHNYGYTF
CDR3 DNA: TGTGCCAGCAGTACCCCCGAAACAGGGAAGCACAACTATGGCTACACCTTC

clone size: many
D gene: .
V gene: TRBV5-1
J gene: TRBJ2-7
CDR3 protein: CASSDGQSYEQYF
CDR3 DNA: TGCGCCAGCAGCGACGGACAGTCCTACGAGCAGTACTTC

clone size: many
D gene: .
V gene: TRBV5-1
J gene: TRBJ2-7
CDR3 protein: CASSLGGLGFEQYF
CDR3 DNA: TGCGCCAGCAGCTTGGGGGGATTAGGATTCGAGCAGTACTTC

clone size: many
D gene: TRBD2
V gene: TRBV20-1
J gene: TRBJ2-3
CDR3 protein: CSAREGTSGSWTDTQYF
CDR3 DNA: TGCAGTGCTAGAGAAGGGACTAGCGGGAGTTGGACAGATACGCAGTATTTT

clone size: .
D gene: .
V gene: TRBV7-9
J gene: TRBJ2-7
CDR3 protein: CASSFPYYEQYF
CDR3 DNA: TGTGCCAGCAGCTTCCCCTACTACGAGCAGTACTTC

clone size: .
D gene: TRBD2
V gene: TRBV12-3/TRBV12-4
J gene: TRBJ2-5
CDR3 protein: CASRGLADQETQYF
CDR3 DNA: TGTGCCAGCAGGGGACTAGCGGACCAAGAGACCCAGTACTTC

clone size: many
D gene: .
V gene: TRBV29-1
J gene: TRBJ1-3
CDR3 protein: CSVRVQQGPSGNTIYF
CDR3 DNA: TGCAGCGTGCGGGTTCAGCAGGGGCCCTCTGGAAACACCATATATTTT

clone size: .
D gene: TRBD1
V gene: TRBV15
J gene: TRBJ2-1
CDR3 protein: CAISRRGTGAYNEQFF
CDR3 DNA: TGTGCCATCAGCAGACGAGGGACAGGGGCTTACAATGAGCAGTTCTTC

clone size: .
D gene: TRBD1
V gene: TRBV12-3/TRBV12-4
J gene: TRBJ2-1
CDR3 protein: CASSWDRGIHLNEQFF
CDR3 DNA: TGTGCCAGCAGTTGGGACAGGGGCATCCACCTCAATGAGCAGTTCTTC

clone size: .
D gene: .
V gene: TRBV6-6
J gene: TRBJ2-5
CDR3 protein: CASKREETQYF
CDR3 DNA: TGTGCCAGCAAAAGAGAAGAGACCCAGTACTTC

clone size: .
D gene: .
V gene: TRBV7-9
J gene: TRBJ2-7
CDR3 protein: CASSRTGNLEQYF
CDR3 DNA: TGTGCCAGCAGCCGGACGGGCAACTTGGAGCAGTACTTC

clone size: many
D gene: TRBD1
V gene: TRBV5-1
J gene: TRBJ2-1
CDR3 protein: CASRQGAYNEQFF
CDR3 DNA: TGCGCCAGCAGGCAGGGGGCCTACAATGAGCAGTTCTTC

clone size: few
D gene: .
V gene: TRBV29-1
J gene: TRBJ2-1
CDR3 protein: CSVAGGQASYNEQFF
CDR3 DNA: TGCAGCGTCGCCGGTGGACAAGCTTCCTACAATGAGCAGTTCTTC

clone size: many
D gene: TRBD2
V gene: TRBV15
J gene: TRBJ2-3
CDR3 protein: CATSTRSGGTDTQYF
CDR3 DNA: TGTGCCACCAGCACCCGAAGCGGGGGCACAGATACGCAGTATTTT

clone size: few
D gene: .
V gene: TRBV27
J gene: TRBJ2-3
CDR3 protein: CASSSPLGGTDTQYF
CDR3 DNA: TGTGCCAGCAGTTCCCCCCTGGGGGGCACAGATACGCAGTATTTT

clone size: many
D gene: TRBD1
V gene: TRBV5-1
J gene: TRBJ2-3
CDR3 protein: CASSYTGTVFTDTQYF
CDR3 DNA: TGCGCCAGCAGCTACACCGGGACAGTGTTCACAGATACGCAGTATTTT

clone size: many
D gene: TRBD1
V gene: TRBV5-1
J gene: TRBJ2-1
CDR3 protein: CASSTTGARNEQFF
CDR3 DNA: TGCGCCAGCAGCACAACAGGGGCGCGGAATGAGCAGTTCTTC

clone size: many
D gene: .
V gene: TRBV5-6
J gene: TRBJ2-2
CDR3 protein: CASSLGNSNTGELFF
CDR3 DNA: TGTGCCAGCAGCTTGGGGAACAGTAACACCGGGGAGCTGTTTTTT

clone size: many
D gene: TRBD1
V gene: TRBV28
J gene: TRBJ2-7
CDR3 protein: CASSPGTGVGSPRYEQYF
CDR3 DNA: TGTGCCAGCAGTCCCGGGACAGGGGTTGGTTCCCCCCGTTACGAGCAGTACTTC

clone size: many
D gene: .
V gene: TRBV20-1
J gene: TRBJ2-6
CDR3 protein: CSAIDSSGANVLTF
CDR3 DNA: TGCAGTGCTATCGACAGCTCTGGGGCCAACGTCCTGACTTTC

clone size: many
D gene: .
V gene: TRBV5-1
J gene: TRBJ1-4
CDR3 protein: CASSLQEARDELFF
CDR3 DNA: TGCGCCAGCAGCTTGCAGGAGGCCCGGGACGAACTGTTTTTT

clone size: many
D gene: TRBD1
V gene: TRBV20-1
J gene: TRBJ1-1
CDR3 protein: CSADGRFRGDHEAFF
CDR3 DNA: TGCAGTGCAGACGGCAGATTCAGGGGGGACCATGAAGCTTTCTTT

clone size: few
D gene: .
V gene: TRBV7-3
J gene: TRBJ1-1
CDR3 protein: CASSLTAPPPGTEAFF
CDR3 DNA: TGTGCCAGCAGCTTAACAGCCCCTCCGCCGGGCACTGAAGCTTTCTTT

clone size: many
D gene: .
V gene: TRBV24-1
J gene: TRBJ2-3
CDR3 protein: CATCGDTDTQYF
CDR3 DNA: TGTGCCACTTGCGGAGACACAGATACGCAGTATTTT

clone size: .
D gene: .
V gene: TRBV12-3/TRBV12-4
J gene: TRBJ2-1
CDR3 protein: CASSLGPLEQFF
CDR3 DNA: TGTGCCAGCAGTTTGGGCCCTTTGGAGCAGTTCTTC

clone size: many
D gene: .
V gene: TRBV6-5
J gene: TRBJ2-7
CDR3 protein: CASSYLTGADEQYF
CDR3 DNA: TGTGCCAGCAGTTATCTAACGGGAGCCGACGAGCAGTACTTC

clone size: .
D gene: TRBD1
V gene: TRBV30
J gene: TRBJ2-4
CDR3 protein: CAWSIHPSSRGAKNIQYF
CDR3 DNA: TGTGCCTGGAGTATTCACCCTAGCAGCAGGGGGGCCAAAAACATTCAGTACTTC

clone size: few
D gene: TRBD1
V gene: TRBV28
J gene: TRBJ1-2
CDR3 protein: CASRGTGEDRGYTF
CDR3 DNA: TGTGCCAGCAGGGGGACAGGGGAGGACCGGGGCTACACCTTC

clone size: few
D gene: .
V gene: TRBV7-7
J gene: TRBJ2-3
CDR3 protein: CASSPGSSVTGTDTQYF
CDR3 DNA: TGTGCCAGCAGCCCCGGAAGCAGCGTTACAGGGACAGATACGCAGTATTTT

clone size: many
D gene: TRBD2
V gene: TRBV20-1
J gene: TRBJ2-1
CDR3 protein: CSASLLAVEQFF
CDR3 DNA: TGCAGTGCTAGCCTACTAGCGGTTGAGCAGTTCTTC

clone size: .
D gene: .
V gene: TRBV7-6
J gene: TRBJ2-5
CDR3 protein: CASSLEMGTEGTQYF
CDR3 DNA: TGTGCCAGCAGCTTAGAAATGGGCACCGAGGGGACCCAGTACTTC

clone size: .
D gene: .
V gene: TRBV6-1
J gene: TRBJ2-2
CDR3 protein: CASSEELVGLGAGELFF
CDR3 DNA: TGTGCCAGCAGTGAAGAATTGGTAGGGTTAGGCGCCGGGGAGCTGTTTTTT

clone size: many
D gene: .
V gene: TRBV5-1
J gene: TRBJ2-1
CDR3 protein: CASGYNSYNEQFF
CDR3 DNA: TGCGCCAGCGGGTACAACTCCTACAATGAGCAGTTCTTC

clone size: many
D gene: .
V gene: TRBV6-5
J gene: TRBJ2-2
CDR3 protein: CASSYGLPTGELFF
CDR3 DNA: TGTGCCAGCAGTTATGGGTTACCCACCGGGGAGCTGTTTTTT

clone size: many
D gene: .
V gene: TRBV13
J gene: TRBJ2-1
CDR3 protein: CASSPFYNEQFF
CDR3 DNA: TGTGCCAGCAGCCCCTTCTACAATGAGCAGTTCTTC

clone size: .
D gene: .
V gene: TRBV19
J gene: TRBJ1-5
CDR3 protein: CASSGGDQPQHF
CDR3 DNA: TGTGCCAGTAGCGGGGGGGATCAGCCCCAGCATTTT